The 13 T cell receptor beta chains given below trace back to one sample, sequenced in a study of radiotherapy plus CTLA-4 blockade in lung cancer. TCRdb's copy holds only in-frame clones and misses some; the assay was immunoSEQ multiplex PCR. Of some 98,000 clones detected, approximately 78% appear once; the ten largest clones hold 3.4%. Here the sequenced sample was peripheral blood, taken from a patient treated with radiotherapy plus ipilimumab. Receptors originate from a human donor with non-small cell lung cancer who had a partial response to radiotherapy plus ipilimumab.

The chain couples TRBV10-2 to TRBJ2-2; 8 bases fit TRBD1. CDR3 size: 15 residues. Germline values: CDR1 WSHSY, CDR2 SAAADI. The trim removed 6 bases at V and 1 base at J, leaving 4 bases unmatched. CDR3 sequence: CASRTGTGNTGELFF. For the CDR3, the DNA is TGCGCCAGCAGGACCGGGACAGGGAACACCGGGGAGCTGTTTTTT.

This rearrangement joins TRBV19 to TRBJ2-1, with 8 bases that match TRBD1. The V gene's germline CDR1 is LNHDA and CDR2 SQIVND (reference sequence). V trimming: 2 bases; J trimming: 0 bases; junction bases outside the gene matches: 6. CDR3 length equals 17 residues. The CDR3 DNA reads as TGTGCCAGTAGTATAACCCCAACAGGGGGCTCCTACAATGAGCAGTTCTTC. Its translation is CASSITPTGGSYNEQFF.

The chain has TRBV5-1 and TRBJ1-4; perhaps TRBD1 as D (6 bases). Trimming removed 4 bases from V and 8 bases from J, with 18 bases in between. The CDR3 covers 15 residues. From germline, CDR1 is SGHRS and CDR2 YFSETQ. CDR3 DNA: TGCGCCAGCAGCACGGGACAAACAAGGATCGAAAAACTGTTTTTT. Amino acid sequence: CASSTGQTRIEKLFF.

The rearrangement links TRBV29-1 to TRBJ1-2, with 9 bases that match TRBD1. This CDR3 is built from 13 residues. Germline CDR1 reads SQVTM; CDR2 reads ANQGSEA. After removal of 6 bases from V and 8 bases from J, the junction contained 10 bases not matched to a gene. The CDR3 loop is CSVVTGTGLGYTF. Here the CDR3 DNA reads TGCAGCGTCGTGACCGGGACAGGGCTCGGCTACACCTTC. The entire variable domain, with the rest obtained from reference TRBV29-1 and TRBJ1-2, is as follows: SAVISQKPSRDICQRGTSLTIQCQVDSQVTMMFWYRQQPGQSLTLIATANQGSEATYESGFVIDKFPISRPNLTFSTLTVSNMSPEDSSIYLCSVVTGTGLGYTFGSGTRLTVV.

The chain is built from TRBV7-2 and TRBJ1-2; 7 nucleotides match TRBD1. V gave up 5 bases and J gave up 8 bases; unmatched junction bases: 8. CDR1 and CDR2 from the germline V gene are SGHTA and FQGNSA. This CDR3 has 13 amino acids. The CDR3 loop reads CASSPRGARGYTF. CDR3 sequence (DNA): TGTGCCAGCAGCCCCAGGGGGGCCAGGGGCTACACCTTC.

The CDR3 DNA is TGTGCCAGCAGCCGCATAACTAGCACTGGGGCCAACGTCCTGACTTTC. It translates to CASSRITSTGANVLTF. The rearrangement uses TRBV7-8 and TRBJ2-6; a possible D gene is TRBD2 (6 bases). Germline V gene sequence: CDR1 SGHVS, CDR2 FQNEAQ. Trimming cost V 5 bases and J 2 bases, with 13 bases left between them. The CDR3 consists of 16 residues.

The CDR3 DNA follows: TGCGCCAGCGGGGGCAGGGCCTACGAGCAGTACTTC. Translation gives CASGGRAYEQYF. The chain uses TRBV10-2 and TRBJ2-7, with D possibly being TRBD1 (6 bases). V was cut by 8 bases and J by 2 bases, with 10 bases left in between. Germline V gene sequence: CDR1 WSHSY, CDR2 SAAADI. This CDR3 spans 12 amino acids.

This sequence joins TRBV19 and TRBJ2-7; 8 positions agree with TRBD1. The V and J ends lost 5 bases and 5 bases, in that order; junction bases with no gene match: 11. CDR3 size: 15 residues. In germline, CDR1 is LNHDA, CDR2 SQIVND (reference sequence). CDR3 in amino acids: CASSEPGQANHEQYF. The CDR3 DNA reads TGTGCCAGTAGTGAACCGGGACAGGCGAACCACGAGCAGTACTTC.

Regarding this clone: The junction and the germline gene differ at one end; a read error may be behind it. The same CDR3 arises from other DNA sequences in this sample as well. The rearrangement links TRBV5-1 to TRBJ1-4; 7 positions match TRBD1. Germline V gives CDR1 SGHRS, CDR2 YFSETQ. The CDR3 consists of 14 residues. CDR3: CASSLGGGSEKLFF. The CDR3 region has the DNA TGTGCCAGCAGCTTGGGAGGGGGCAGCGAAAAACTGTTTTTT.

The CDR3 loop reads CASRREQGFRETQYF. CDR3 coding DNA: TGTGCCAGCAGACGAGAACAGGGGTTCCGAGAGACCCAGTACTTC. This chain connects TRBV11-2 to TRBJ2-5; 7 bases match TRBD1. This CDR3 spans 15 amino acids. J lost 4 bases, V lost 6 bases, and 11 bases had no gene match. Germline CDR1 and CDR2: SGHAT and FQNNGV.

The CDR3 DNA reads as TGCGCCAGCACCCTATCGGGGGTAGCGACAAACAATGAGCAGTTCTTC. Protein: CASTLSGVATNNEQFF. The chain employs TRBV5-1 and TRBJ2-1; a weak D match, TRBD2 (6 bases). Germline V CDR1 and CDR2: SGHRS, YFSETQ. Trimming took off 6 bases at V and 5 bases at J, with 21 bases between the two ends. The CDR3 has 16 residues.

The chain recombines TRBV4-1 with TRBJ2-4; D is ambiguous. The germline CDR1 and CDR2 sequences are MGHRA and YSYEKL. CDR3 size: 17 residues. The ends were cut back, 1 base at V and 0 bases at J, with 13 bases in the middle. The CDR3 spells CASSQAVGPLAKNIQYF. For the CDR3, the DNA is TGCGCCAGCAGCCAAGCTGTTGGCCCCCTAGCCAAAAACATTCAGTACTTC.

V is TRBV5-4 and J is TRBJ2-7, with 7 bases fitting TRBD2. CDR1 SGHNT and CDR2 YYREEE come from the germline V gene (reference sequence). V shed 4 bases, J shed 1 base, and the junction held 8 bases outside the gene matches. The length of the CDR3 is 15 residues. This chain's CDR3 is CASSARTSKSYEQYF. CDR3 DNA sequence: TGTGCCAGCAGCGCGAGGACTAGTAAGTCCTACGAGCAGTACTTC.